These 11 T cell receptor beta chains were all obtained from the same sample, sequenced in a study of pediatric ulcerative colitis. The table came from immunoSEQ multiplex PCR; TCRdb's copy has only in-frame clones and leaves some out. This table has more than 45,000 clones, 87% appearing once. The sample consisted of blood. These receptors were collected from a boy younger than 18 who was a control in a study of pediatric ulcerative colitis.

The chain joins TRBV7-9 to TRBJ2-7; the D is unclear. CDR1 and CDR2 (germline): SEHNR, FQNEAQ (reference sequence). Between the trimmed V and J ends, which lost 0 bases and 2 bases, there was a span of 5 bases. This CDR3 contains 13 residues. DNA of the CDR3: TGTGCCAGCAGCTTAGCGACCCCCTACGAGCAGTACTTC. It yields the protein CASSLATPYEQYF.

This chain links TRBV7-2 with TRBJ2-2; D perhaps matches TRBD1 (5 bases). Deletions cut 2 bases from V and 5 bases from J, with 21 bases between. The CDR3 consists of 18 residues. The germline CDR1 and CDR2 sequences are SGHTA and FQGNSA. CDR3 loop: CASSLIPQGWSKTGELFF. For the CDR3, the DNA is TGTGCCAGCAGCTTAATCCCGCAGGGATGGTCAAAAACCGGGGAGCTGTTTTTT.

The chain carries TRBV7-3 and TRBJ2-1, with D tentatively TRBD2 (7 bases). CDR1 SGHTA and CDR2 FQGTGA come from the germline V gene. The V end lost 6 bases, the J end lost 9 bases, and 15 bases lay between the germline ends. The CDR3 consists of 13 residues. The CDR3 DNA reads as TGTGCCAGCAGTTCCGGGGGGCCCGGTGAGCAGTTCTTC. Protein product: CASSSGGPGEQFF. The full variable domain, completed using reference TRBV7-3 and TRBJ2-1, is GAGVSQTPSNKVTEKGKYVELRCDPISGHTALYWYRQSLGQGPEFLIYFQGTGAADDSGLPNDRFFAVRPEGSVSTLKIQRTERGDSAVYLCASSSGGPGEQFFGPGTRLTVL.

The CDR3 here is CASSPQLAGLNEQFF. In DNA form, the CDR3 reads TGTGCCAGCAGCCCGCAATTAGCGGGCCTCAATGAGCAGTTCTTC. The rearrangement links TRBV4-2 to TRBJ2-1; 7 bases line up with TRBD2. The V segment lost 4 bases and the J segment 6 bases; nucleotides outside the gene matches: 9. Germline CDR1 reads LGHNA; CDR2 reads YNFKEQ. This CDR3 region has 15 residues.

This clone was detected only a few times. The J gene is TRBJ1-6, the V gene TRBV7-2; D unclear. Germline CDR1 and CDR2: SGHTA and FQGNSA. Trimming removed 6 bases from V and 7 bases from J, with 19 bases in between. This CDR3 contains 16 residues. CDR3 coding DNA: TGTGCCAGCAGACCCACAGCAGGAGCATACAATTCACCCCTCCACTTT. Its translation: CASRPTAGAYNSPLHF.

The CDR3 bases are TGCGCCAGCAGCCCCGGACAGGGGCGCTACGAGCAGTACTTC. Protein: CASSPGQGRYEQYF. The rearrangement uses TRBV5-1 and TRBJ2-7; 9 nucleotides align to TRBD1. This CDR3 comprises 14 residues. V dropped 4 bases and J dropped 3; count of bases not matched to a gene: 5. In germline, CDR1 is SGHRS, CDR2 YFSETQ. Based on the CDR3 plus reference TRBV5-1 and TRBJ2-7, the full variable domain is KAGVTQTPRYLIKTRGQQVTLSCSPISGHRSVSWYQQTPGQGLQFLFEYFSETQRNKGNFPGRFSGRQFSNSRSEMNVSTLELGDSALYLCASSPGQGRYEQYFGPGTRLTVT.

This chain connects TRBV27 to TRBJ1-4; 7 bases align to TRBD1. From germline, CDR1 is MNHEY and CDR2 SMNVEV (reference sequence). The trim removed 3 bases at V and 0 bases at J, leaving 1 base unmatched. CDR3 length equals 15 residues. CDR3 residues: CASSFTGATNEKLFF. In nucleotides, the CDR3 is TGTGCCAGCAGTTTTACAGGGGCAACTAATGAAAAACTGTTTTTT.

CDR3 bases: TGCGCCAGCCGGACAGGGCCGGGCGAGCAGTACTTC. The encoded protein is CASRTGPGEQYF. This chain connects TRBV10-2 to TRBJ2-7; 8 nucleotides agree with TRBD1. The CDR3 loop spans 12 amino acids. V gave up 8 bases and J gave up 6 bases; unmatched junction bases: 6. Germline values: CDR1 WSHSY, CDR2 SAAADI.

The CDR3 bases are TGTGCCAGCAGCTCCGGGACTGGCGATACGCAGTATTTT. Protein: CASSSGTGDTQYF. The chain has TRBV13 and TRBJ2-3; a weak D match, TRBD2 (6 bases). The V end lost 4 bases, the J end lost 6 bases, and 11 bases lay between the germline ends. The germline V gene encodes CDR1 PRHDT and CDR2 FYEKMQ (reference sequence). The CDR3 length is 13 residues.

This CDR3 is CAWRLPDGDQPQHF. The CDR3 region has the DNA TGTGCCTGGAGACTACCGGATGGGGATCAGCCCCAGCATTTT. This chain joins TRBV30 and TRBJ1-5; D gene unclear. V was cut by 3 bases and J by 5 bases, with 14 bases left in between. Germline CDR1 is GTSNPN and CDR2 is SVGIG (reference sequence). This CDR3 spans 14 amino acids.

The gene calls are TRBV6-1 and TRBJ2-7; no firm D call. CDR1 and CDR2 from the germline V gene are MNHNS and SASEGT. The CDR3 consists of 13 residues. V was pared by 1 base and J by 12 bases, with 16 bases between. The CDR3 DNA is TGTGCCAGCAGTGAAGAGGCGGTAGGGCCCCTGTACTTC. It specifies CASSEEAVGPLYF.